Each of the 25 T cell receptor beta chains below was sequenced from the same sample in a study of blood T cell repertoires in COVID-19. The protocol was immunoSEQ multiplex PCR, while the TCRdb copy is restricted to in-frame clones and leaves out a portion. The sample lists approximately 150,000 clones, over 80% occurring once. Sequenced sample: peripheral blood. The receptor set was obtained from a middle-aged man who had recovered from COVID-19.

CDR3 amino acids: CASSLAKGTGRLLRNQPQHF. CDR3 sequence (DNA): TGTGCCAGCAGCTTGGCCAAGGGGACAGGGAGGCTTCTTCGCAATCAGCCCCAGCATTTT. This chain connects TRBV5-8 to TRBJ1-5; the match to TRBD1 covers 9 bases. There are 20 residues in the CDR3. Germline loops: CDR1 SGHTS, CDR2 YDEGEE. J lost 2 bases, V lost 0 bases, and 15 bases had no gene match.

The chain links TRBV7-2 to TRBJ2-5, with 12 bases aligning to TRBD2. The germline CDR1 and CDR2 sequences are SGHTA and FQGNSA. The V gene end was trimmed by 1 base and the J gene end by 2 bases; junction bases not matched to a gene: 2. This CDR3 is 16 amino acids long. The CDR3 DNA sequence: TGTGCCAGCAGCTTAGGCCTAGCGGGGGGGCAAGAGACCCAGTACTTC. It encodes CASSLGLAGGQETQYF.

CDR3 loop: CASRRTEAKNIQYF. CDR3 nucleotides: TGTGCCAGCAGAAGGACAGAAGCCAAAAACATTCAGTACTTC. The V and J genes are TRBV2 and TRBJ2-4; tentatively, D is TRBD1 (6 bases). Trimming took 6 bases from V and 0 from J, leaving 9 bases between them. This CDR3 contains 14 residues. Germline V gives CDR1 SNHLY, CDR2 FYNNEI. The whole variable domain, remainder taken from reference TRBV2 and TRBJ2-4, is EPEVTQTPSHQVTQMGQEVILRCVPISNHLYFYWYRQILGQKVEFLVSFYNNEISEKSEIFDDQFSVERPDGSNFTLKIRSTKLEDSAMYFCASRRTEAKNIQYFGAGTRLSVL.

The J gene is TRBJ2-5, the V gene TRBV4-2; D not resolved. The V and J ends lost 3 bases and 0 bases respectively, with 8 bases between them. This CDR3 is built from 14 residues. Germline CDR1 is LGHNA and CDR2 is YNFKEQ. CDR3 sequence: CASSQSYYQETQYF. The DNA of the CDR3 is TGTGCCAGCAGCCAGAGTTATTACCAAGAGACCCAGTACTTC.

CDR3 sequence (DNA): TGTGCCAGTGGCTCAGGGGACCTCAACAATGAGCAGTTCTTC. Translating it yields CASGSGDLNNEQFF. The V call is TRBV19, the J call TRBJ2-1; weak D call: TRBD1 (6 bases). Trimming stripped 8 bases from V and 5 bases from J, with 16 bases between. This CDR3 comprises 14 residues. Germline-derived CDR1 and CDR2 are LNHDA and SQIVND (reference sequence).

The chain links TRBV3-1 (or the pseudogene TRBV3-2) to TRBJ2-4; 7 nucleotides match TRBD1. Trimming removed 5 bases from V and 0 bases from J; junction bases left unmatched: 7. Germline V gives CDR1 LGHDT, CDR2 YNNKEL (reference sequence). This CDR3 has 16 amino acids. The CDR3 loop reads CASSSTGLLAKNIQYF. Written as DNA, the CDR3 is TGTGCCAGCAGCTCGACAGGGTTACTAGCCAAAAACATTCAGTACTTC.

The chain has TRBV3-1 (or the pseudogene TRBV3-2) and TRBJ2-1, with D hard to call. V lost 1 base and J 8 bases, leaving 3 bases between the germline ends. CDR1 and CDR2 (germline): LGHDT, YNNKEL (reference sequence). The CDR3 spans 11 residues. CDR3 sequence reads: CASSQADEQFF. CDR3 DNA sequence: TGTGCCAGCAGCCAAGCGGATGAGCAGTTCTTC.

The rearrangement joins TRBV3-1 (or the pseudogene TRBV3-2) to TRBJ2-4; D is possibly TRBD1 (6 bases). The germline gives CDR1 LGHDT, CDR2 YNNKEL (reference sequence). The CDR3 is 15 amino acids. V was pared by 4 bases and J by 0 bases, with 10 bases between. Here the CDR3 reads CASSLTGIAKNIQYF. The CDR3 DNA is TGTGCCAGCAGCCTTACAGGGATAGCCAAAAACATTCAGTACTTC.

The V and J genes are TRBV6-5 and TRBJ2-3; D possibly corresponds to TRBD1 (5 bases). The V end was cut by 6 bases, the J end by 2 bases, with 6 bases between. From germline, CDR1 is MNHEY and CDR2 SVGAGI. The CDR3 totals 12 residues. The DNA of the CDR3 is TGTGCCAGCAGAGGGGACACAGATACGCAGTATTTT. Its translation is CASRGDTDTQYF.

CDR3 nucleotide sequence: TGTGCCAGCAGCTTATCCAGGGTGGGTGAAAAACTGTTTTTT. Protein product: CASSLSRVGEKLFF. The rearrangement links TRBV11-3 to TRBJ1-4; tentatively, D is TRBD1 (5 bases). V lost 2 bases and J lost 7, with 11 bases in between. Germline-derived CDR1 and CDR2 are SGHNT and YENEEA. The CDR3 is made up of 14 amino acids.

The J gene is TRBJ2-5, the V gene TRBV11-3, with TRBD1 identical over 9 bases. The V gene end was trimmed by 2 bases and the J gene end by 5 bases; junction bases not matched to a gene: 3. The CDR3 spans 14 residues. Germline-derived CDR1 and CDR2 are SGHNT and YENEEA. The CDR3 DNA reads as TGTGCCAGCAGCTTAAGGGACAGGGATGAGACCCAGTACTTC. It yields the protein CASSLRDRDETQYF.

The rearrangement joins TRBV20-1 to TRBJ1-2; perhaps TRBD1 as D (5 bases). This CDR3 is built from 12 residues. The V gene's germline CDR1 is DFQATT and CDR2 SNEGSKA (reference sequence). The ends were cut back, 3 bases at V and 8 bases at J, with 13 bases in the middle. The CDR3 sequence is CSASGHARGYTF. As DNA, the CDR3 is TGCAGTGCTAGTGGACACGCCAGGGGCTACACCTTC.

The gene calls are TRBV7-9 and TRBJ2-7, with 7 bases identical to TRBD1. This CDR3 has 14 residues. With 4 bases clipped from V and 7 bases from J, the junction kept 10 bases outside the gene matches. CDR1 SEHNR and CDR2 FQNEAQ come from the germline V gene (reference sequence). The CDR3 protein is CASSSLDRPREQYF. CDR3 bases: TGTGCCAGCAGCTCCCTGGACAGGCCGAGGGAGCAGTACTTC.

This rearrangement joins TRBV9 to TRBJ2-7; D might be TRBD2 (7 bases). CDR3 length: 16 residues. Deletions cut 4 bases from V and 3 bases from J, with 20 bases between. CDR1 is SGDLS, CDR2 YYNGEE, per germline. This CDR3 reads CASSSPKGGAGYEQYF. For the CDR3, the DNA is TGTGCCAGCAGCTCCCCGAAGGGGGGGGCCGGCTACGAGCAGTACTTC. Combining the CDR3 with reference TRBV9 and TRBJ2-7 gives the whole variable domain DSGVTQTPKHLITATGQRVTLRCSPRSGDLSVYWYQQSLDQGLQFLIQYYNGEERAKGNILERFSAQQFPDLHSELNLSSLELGDSALYFCASSSPKGGAGYEQYFGPGTRLTVT.

V and J are TRBV27 and TRBJ2-7, with D possibly TRBD2 on 5 matching bases. V lost 6 bases and J 0 bases, leaving 9 bases between the germline ends. The CDR3 extends over 13 amino acids. Per the germline V gene, CDR1 is MNHEY and CDR2 is SMNVEV (reference sequence). CDR3 residues: CASRTGSSYEQYF. The DNA for the CDR3 is TGTGCCAGCAGAACGGGGTCCTCCTACGAGCAGTACTTC.

The rearrangement uses TRBV28 and TRBJ2-3; the match to TRBD2 covers 9 bases. The CDR3 loop spans 14 amino acids. Germline CDR1 and CDR2: MDHEN and SYDVKM. V shed 6 bases, J shed 0 bases, and the junction held 1 base outside the gene matches. In nucleotides, the CDR3 is TGTGCCAGCAGGACTAGCGGTAGCACAGATACGCAGTATTTT. Translation: CASRTSGSTDTQYF.

The chain couples TRBV11-3 to TRBJ2-5; maybe TRBD1 (6 bases). The CDR3 has 15 amino acids. Per the germline V gene, CDR1 is SGHNT and CDR2 is YENEEA. Trimming took 2 bases from V and 1 from J, leaving 11 bases between them. CDR3 bases: TGTGCCAGCAGCTTAAGGGGGACCTTCCAAGAGACCCAGTACTTC. Its protein is CASSLRGTFQETQYF.

This clone was counted a few times. V gene TRBV30 combines with J gene TRBJ1-1, with D unresolved. Germline CDR1 GTSNPN, CDR2 SVGIG (reference sequence). Trimming removed 2 bases at V and 4 bases at J, with 11 bases between. The CDR3 sequence is 13 residues long. The CDR3 nucleotides read TGTGCCTGGAGTTATTTCCGGGGCACTGAAGCTTTCTTT. Translation: CAWSYFRGTEAFF.

This sequence joins TRBV4-1 and TRBJ1-1, with TRBD1 identical over 7 bases. The V and J ends lost 1 base and 4 bases, in that order; junction bases with no gene match: 9. This CDR3 is 16 amino acids long. Per germline, CDR1 MGHRA and CDR2 YSYEKL. This CDR3 is CASSQGTGAWGTEAFF. In DNA, the CDR3 is TGCGCCAGCAGCCAAGGAACAGGGGCTTGGGGCACTGAAGCTTTCTTT.

The chain has TRBV6-5 and TRBJ1-1; D ambiguous. CDR1 is MNHEY and CDR2 is SVGAGI in the germline V gene. V lost 7 bases and J lost 1, with 10 bases in between. The CDR3 is 13 residues long. The CDR3 DNA is TGTGCCAGCAAAGAGGTGGCGAACACTGAAGCTTTCTTT. It specifies CASKEVANTEAFF.

The chain employs TRBV18 and TRBJ1-1, with 7 bases fitting TRBD1. Germline V gives CDR1 KGHSH, CDR2 LQKENI. V shed 0 bases and J 1 base; nucleotides not matched to a gene: 2. The CDR3 runs to 15 residues. CDR3 region: CASSPPGQTNTEAFF. DNA of the CDR3: TGTGCCAGCTCACCACCGGGACAGACGAACACTGAAGCTTTCTTT.

J is TRBJ2-1 and V is TRBV5-6; 12 nucleotides agree with TRBD2. CDR1 and CDR2 from the germline V gene are SGHDT and YYEEEE. The CDR3 runs 18 residues. Losses at the gene ends were 3 bases for V and 4 bases for J; bases not matched to a gene: 11. CDR3 in amino acids: CASSSPTTSGGPYNEQFF. In nucleotides, the CDR3 is TGTGCCAGCAGCTCTCCGACTACTAGCGGGGGGCCGTACAATGAGCAGTTCTTC.

The chain joins TRBV4-3 to TRBJ2-2; tentative D call: TRBD2 (5 bases). V was trimmed by 6 bases and J by 1 base, leaving 18 bases between them. The CDR3 has 17 amino acids. Germline CDR1 and CDR2: LGHNA and YSLEER. CDR3 residues: CASSLTLGGGNTGELFF. Here the CDR3 DNA reads TGCGCCAGCAGTCTGACACTAGGCGGCGGGAACACCGGGGAGCTGTTTTTT.

V and J are TRBV12-3 or TRBV12-4 and TRBJ1-5; D not resolved. There are 13 residues in the CDR3. Trimming removed 3 bases at V and 7 bases at J, with 10 bases between. As DNA, the CDR3 is TGTGCCAGCAGTTTCTCCGTAGAGCAGCCCCAGCATTTT. Translation: CASSFSVEQPQHF.

This sequence joins TRBV10-3 and TRBJ1-5; a possible D gene is TRBD1 (5 bases). V was trimmed by 3 bases and J by 9 bases, leaving 12 bases between them. The CDR3 sequence is 13 residues long. Germline V gene lookup returns CDR1 ENHRY and CDR2 SYGVKD. The CDR3 is CAISEQANVPQHF. The CDR3 nucleotides are TGTGCCATCAGTGAACAGGCCAACGTGCCCCAGCATTTT.